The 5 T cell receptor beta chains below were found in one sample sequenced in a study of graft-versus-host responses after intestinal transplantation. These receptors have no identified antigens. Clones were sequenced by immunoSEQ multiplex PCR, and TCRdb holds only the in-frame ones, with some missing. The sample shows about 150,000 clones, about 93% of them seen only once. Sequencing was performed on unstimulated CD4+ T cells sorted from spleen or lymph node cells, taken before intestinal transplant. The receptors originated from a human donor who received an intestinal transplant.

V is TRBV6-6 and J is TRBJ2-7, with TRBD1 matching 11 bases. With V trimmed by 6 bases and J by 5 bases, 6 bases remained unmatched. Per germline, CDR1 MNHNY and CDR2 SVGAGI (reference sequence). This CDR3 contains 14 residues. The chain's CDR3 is CASSRTGGSDEQYF. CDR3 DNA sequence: TGTGCCAGCAGCAGGACAGGGGGCAGCGACGAGCAGTACTTC.

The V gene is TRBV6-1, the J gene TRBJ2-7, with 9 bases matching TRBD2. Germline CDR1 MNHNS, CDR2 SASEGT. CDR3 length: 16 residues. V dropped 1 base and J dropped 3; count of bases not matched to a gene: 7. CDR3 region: CASSEGAGLANYEQYF. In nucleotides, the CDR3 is TGTGCCAGCAGTGAAGGGGCCGGACTAGCGAACTACGAGCAGTACTTC.

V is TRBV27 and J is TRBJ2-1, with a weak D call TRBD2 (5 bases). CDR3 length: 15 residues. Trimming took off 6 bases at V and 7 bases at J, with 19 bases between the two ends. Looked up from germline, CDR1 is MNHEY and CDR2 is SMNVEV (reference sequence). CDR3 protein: CASSREEGGWNEQFF. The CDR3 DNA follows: TGTGCCAGCAGCCGAGAAGAGGGTGGGTGGAATGAGCAGTTCTTC.

CDR3 nucleotides: TGTGCCAGCAGCCAAGAACTCGGGACAGGGGATGGCTACACCTTC. Translating gives CASSQELGTGDGYTF. The chain has TRBV14 and TRBJ1-2, with TRBD1 matching over 10 bases. This CDR3 comprises 15 residues. V gave up 0 bases and J gave up 6 bases; unmatched junction bases: 4. From germline, CDR1 is SGHDN and CDR2 FVKESK.

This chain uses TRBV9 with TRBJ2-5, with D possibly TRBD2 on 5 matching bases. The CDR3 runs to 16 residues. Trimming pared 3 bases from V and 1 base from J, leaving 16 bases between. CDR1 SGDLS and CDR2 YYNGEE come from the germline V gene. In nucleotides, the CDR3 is TGTGCCAGCAGCGCTCGGGGTGTTAAGGTCCAAGAGACCCAGTACTTC. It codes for CASSARGVKVQETQYF.